What follows describes a single TCR beta chain. The antigen is not known. The V and J ends lost 5 bases and 4 bases respectively, with 13 bases between them. Per the germline V gene, CDR1 is SGHAT and CDR2 is FQNNGV. This CDR3 has 14 amino acids. The data were obtained in a study of T cells after posttransplantation cyclophosphamide. Whole-study results and caveats: Blood and skin or GI T cell repertoires showed limited TRB overlap. After PTCy, TRB diversity resembled that of CNI/methotrexate controls. Later post-transplant blood repertoires were often dominated by donor CD8+ memory clones.

Here immunoSEQ multiplex PCR was the method, and the copy in TCRdb shows in-frame clones only, minus some. In the table there are some 53,000 clones, around 84% of which are singletons. The V gene is TRBV11-2, the J gene TRBJ2-3; D call uncertain. Sequenced sample: PBMCs. The clonotype originates from a man aged 25 to 40 with a blood cancer, CMV-positive, and with a related stem cell donor. The CDR3 protein is CASSLDSGSDTQYF. The CDR3 DNA reads as TGTGCCAGCAGCCTTGATTCAGGCTCAGATACGCAGTATTTT.